This passage covers 20 T cell receptor beta chains from one sample sequenced in a study of blood T cell repertoires in COVID-19. Sequencing used immunoSEQ multiplex PCR; TCRdb keeps in-frame clones, though not all of them. Of 100,000 to 130,000 clones listed, 80% to 90% are singletons. Sequences were obtained from peripheral blood. The receptor set was obtained from a man aged 35 to 55 with active or convalescent COVID-19.

The chain combines TRBV7-2 with TRBJ1-5; tentative D call: TRBD1 (5 bases). Trimming removed 5 bases from V and 4 bases from J, with 9 bases in between. CDR3 length equals 13 residues. Germline CDR1 reads SGHTA; CDR2 reads FQGNSA. The CDR3 region has the DNA TGTGCCAGCAGCGGGACTACGAATCAGCCCCAGCATTTT. Its protein product is CASSGTTNQPQHF.

The V and J genes are TRBV2 and TRBJ1-1; D is perhaps TRBD1 (5 bases). CDR1 and CDR2 from the germline V gene are SNHLY and FYNNEI. V was trimmed by 7 bases and J by 5 bases, leaving 8 bases between them. The CDR3 has 11 residues. CDR3 sequence (DNA): TGTGCCAGCATGCGGGGGACTGAAGCTTTCTTT. Amino acid sequence: CASMRGTEAFF. The variable domain in full, completed from reference TRBV2 and TRBJ1-1, reads EPEVTQTPSHQVTQMGQEVILRCVPISNHLYFYWYRQILGQKVEFLVSFYNNEISEKSEIFDDQFSVERPDGSNFTLKIRSTKLEDSAMYFCASMRGTEAFFGQGTRLTVV.

V gene TRBV7-9 combines with J gene TRBJ2-7, with 11 bases lining up with TRBD2. The CDR3 loop spans 16 amino acids. Germline values: CDR1 SEHNR, CDR2 FQNEAQ (reference sequence). V shed 5 bases and J 4 bases; nucleotides not matched to a gene: 10. The CDR3: CASSKEVTSGSYEQYF. In DNA form, the CDR3 reads TGTGCCAGCAGCAAAGAGGTAACTAGCGGGAGTTACGAGCAGTACTTC.

The chain recombines TRBV30 with TRBJ2-1; 7 bases map to TRBD1. Trimming at V came to 4 bases and at J to 3 bases, leaving 9 bases not matched to a gene. Germline V lookup: CDR1 GTSNPN, CDR2 SVGIG (reference sequence). The CDR3 sequence is 15 residues long. The CDR3 DNA reads as TGTGCCTGGAAACCGGGCCCAGGGGGCTACAATGAGCAGTTCTTC. It translates to CAWKPGPGGYNEQFF. Supplemented by reference TRBV30 and TRBJ2-1, the full variable domain reads SQTIHQWPATLVQPVGSPLSLECTVEGTSNPNLYWYRQAAGRGLQLLFYSVGIGQISSEVPQNLSASRPQDRQFILSSKKLLLSDSGFYLCAWKPGPGGYNEQFFGPGTRLTVL.

J is TRBJ2-1 and V is TRBV27; 11 positions agree with TRBD2. The germline V gene has CDR1 MNHEY and CDR2 SMNVEV (reference sequence). Germline trimming cut 5 bases from V and 9 bases from J; bases unmatched to any gene: 15. CDR3 length equals 17 residues. The CDR3 DNA reads TGTGCCAGCAGTCTAGCGGGAGGCCAAGGGACACACTTTGAGCAGTTCTTC. Protein sequence: CASSLAGGQGTHFEQFF.

The chain couples TRBV7-2 to TRBJ1-1; 8 nucleotides align to TRBD1. The CDR3 loop spans 16 amino acids. Trimming at V came to 5 bases and at J to 4 bases, leaving 12 bases not matched to a gene. Per germline, CDR1 SGHTA and CDR2 FQGNSA. The CDR3 nucleotides read TGTGCCAGCAGCCAGGATCGCAGGGGGCGGTTCACTGAAGCTTTCTTT. This encodes CASSQDRRGRFTEAFF.

J is TRBJ2-1 and V is TRBV28; D is undetermined. The CDR3 extends over 15 amino acids. CDR1 is MDHEN, CDR2 SYDVKM, per germline. V lost 3 bases, J lost 1 base, and 10 bases lay in between. As DNA, the CDR3 is TGTGCCAGCAGTTTTAGTGAGGTGTCCTACAATGAGCAGTTCTTC. It translates to CASSFSEVSYNEQFF. The whole variable domain, filled in from reference TRBV28 and TRBJ2-1, reads DVKVTQSSRYLVKRTGEKVFLECVQDMDHENMFWYRQDPGLGLRLIYFSYDVKMKEKGDIPEGYSVSREKKERFSLILESASTNQTSMYLCASSFSEVSYNEQFFGPGTRLTVL.

This clone was counted a single time. The chain couples TRBV27 to TRBJ1-6; TRBD1 is a possible D gene (5 bases). Trimming took 0 bases from V and 8 from J, leaving 14 bases between them. Looked up from germline, CDR1 is MNHEY and CDR2 is SMNVEV (reference sequence). The CDR3 totals 16 residues. CDR3 sequence (DNA): TGTGCCAGCAGTTTATCCGCAGGGAGGGTTCATTCACCCCTCCACTTT. It codes for CASSLSAGRVHSPLHF.

The rearrangement uses TRBV7-3 and TRBJ2-1, with 8 bases identical to TRBD1. The length of the CDR3 is 15 residues. Germline V gives CDR1 SGHTA, CDR2 FQGTGA. J lost 8 bases, V lost 1 base, and 7 bases had no gene match. The DNA of the CDR3 is TGTGCCAGCAGCTTAATCCAGGGGGCAGGGGATGAGCAGTTCTTC. It yields the protein CASSLIQGAGDEQFF. Looking up the rest from reference TRBV7-3 and TRBJ2-1 gives the full variable domain: GAGVSQTPSNKVTEKGKYVELRCDPISGHTALYWYRQSLGQGPEFLIYFQGTGAADDSGLPNDRFFAVRPEGSVSTLKIQRTERGDSAVYLCASSLIQGAGDEQFFGPGTRLTVL.

The rearrangement links TRBV30 to TRBJ1-1; maybe TRBD1 (5 bases). V lost 8 bases and J 4 bases, leaving 14 bases between the germline ends. The CDR3 is 12 residues long. CDR1 GTSNPN and CDR2 SVGIG come from the germline V gene (reference sequence). The CDR3 sequence: CAINRYFTEAFF. CDR3 sequence (DNA): TGTGCCATCAACAGGTATTTCACTGAAGCTTTCTTT.

V usage is TRBV9 and J usage is TRBJ2-1; TRBD2 aligns across 10 bases. Losses at the gene ends were 3 bases for V and 6 bases for J; bases not matched to a gene: 6. The CDR3 loop spans 15 amino acids. Germline CDR1 and CDR2: SGDLS and YYNGEE. CDR3 coding DNA: TGTGCCAGCAGCGCTGGGCCTAGCGGGAGCAATGAGCAGTTCTTC. This sequence encodes CASSAGPSGSNEQFF.

This chain connects TRBV7-2 to TRBJ1-1; 7 bases are a match to TRBD1. V shed 5 bases and J 0 bases; nucleotides not matched to a gene: 3. The CDR3 sequence is 14 residues long. Germline V gene lookup returns CDR1 SGHTA and CDR2 FQGNSA. The CDR3 reads CASSTGALNTEAFF. In DNA, the CDR3 is TGTGCCAGCAGCACAGGGGCCCTGAACACTGAAGCTTTCTTT. The full variable domain, with the rest looked up from reference TRBV7-2 and TRBJ1-1, is GAGVSQSPSNKVTEKGKDVELRCDPISGHTALYWYRQSLGQGLEFLIYFQGNSAPDKSGLPSDRFSAERTGGSVSTLTIQRTQQEDSAVYLCASSTGALNTEAFFGQGTRLTVV.

This clone has a single count. The chain links TRBV7-2 to TRBJ1-4; the match to TRBD1 covers 9 bases. The CDR3 covers 14 residues. V shed 3 bases and J 7 bases; nucleotides not matched to a gene: 3. CDR1 and CDR2 from the germline V gene are SGHTA and FQGNSA. The CDR3 reads CASSFEGQGEKLFF. The CDR3 DNA sequence: TGTGCCAGCAGCTTTGAGGGACAGGGTGAAAAACTGTTTTTT.

The table lists this clone with a count of one. This chain uses TRBV28 with TRBJ1-2; D remains unclear. The CDR3 runs 13 residues. Between the trimmed V and J ends, which lost 7 bases and 3 bases, there was a span of 12 bases. CDR1 is MDHEN and CDR2 is SYDVKM in the germline V gene. The CDR3 is CASTLSEDYGYTF. DNA for the CDR3: TGTGCCAGCACCCTGTCGGAGGACTATGGCTACACCTTC.

The rearrangement joins TRBV9 to TRBJ1-3; a possible D gene is TRBD1 (5 bases). Trimming took 2 bases from V and 6 from J, leaving 12 bases between them. The CDR3 is 14 residues long. Germline V gene lookup returns CDR1 SGDLS and CDR2 YYNGEE. CDR3 DNA sequence: TGTGCCAGCAGCGTTGCGGGACTGGAAAACACCATATATTTT. This encodes CASSVAGLENTIYF.

The genes are TRBV7-3 and TRBJ2-5; 8 nucleotides match TRBD1. Looked up from germline, CDR1 is SGHTA and CDR2 is FQGTGA. This CDR3 comprises 14 residues. Trimming cost V 5 bases and J 2 bases; bases outside gene matches: 4. CDR3 bases: TGTGCCAGCAGCCCGCGGGACAGGCAAGAGACCCAGTACTTC. Encoded protein: CASSPRDRQETQYF.

V is TRBV5-6 and J is TRBJ1-6, with D hard to call. V was shortened by 0 bases and J by 0 bases, with 4 bases between the two germline ends. This CDR3 contains 15 residues. Germline V gene sequence: CDR1 SGHDT, CDR2 YYEEEE. The CDR3 is CASSLDSSYNSPLHF. The CDR3 nucleotides read TGTGCCAGCAGCTTGGACAGCTCCTATAATTCACCCCTCCACTTT. The variable domain in full, with the rest retrieved from reference TRBV5-6 and TRBJ1-6, is DAGVTQSPTHLIKTRGQQVTLRCSPKSGHDTVSWYQQALGQGPQFIFQYYEEEERQRGNFPDRFSGHQFPNYSSELNVNALLLGDSALYLCASSLDSSYNSPLHFGNGTRLTVT.

J is TRBJ2-4 and V is TRBV3-1 (or the pseudogene TRBV3-2); a weak D match, TRBD1 (7 bases). The V end lost 4 bases, the J end lost 2 bases, and 18 bases lay between the germline ends. CDR3 length: 17 amino acids. Germline V gene lookup returns CDR1 LGHDT and CDR2 YNNKEL (reference sequence). CDR3 region: CASSPFWAGGTKNIQYF. In DNA form, the CDR3 reads TGTGCCAGCAGCCCCTTCTGGGCAGGGGGGACCAAAAACATTCAGTACTTC.

This sequence joins TRBV6-6 and TRBJ2-3, with D possibly being TRBD1 (6 bases). Germline-derived CDR1 and CDR2 are MNHNY and SVGAGI (reference sequence). Trimming took 7 bases from V and 6 from J, leaving 20 bases between them. The CDR3 loop spans 15 amino acids. This CDR3 is CASTYPTGSYDTQYF. The DNA for the CDR3 is TGTGCCAGCACCTACCCGACAGGTTCCTACGATACGCAGTATTTT.

J is TRBJ2-7 and V is TRBV21-1; TRBD2, the table's D call, lacks a check against the DNA. TRBV21-1 is listed as a pseudogene. CDR3 size: 14 residues. CDR3 in DNA: TGTGCCGGGTATTCTGGGGGGGTATGTTACGAGCAGTACTTC. It is translated as CAGYSGGVCYEQYF.